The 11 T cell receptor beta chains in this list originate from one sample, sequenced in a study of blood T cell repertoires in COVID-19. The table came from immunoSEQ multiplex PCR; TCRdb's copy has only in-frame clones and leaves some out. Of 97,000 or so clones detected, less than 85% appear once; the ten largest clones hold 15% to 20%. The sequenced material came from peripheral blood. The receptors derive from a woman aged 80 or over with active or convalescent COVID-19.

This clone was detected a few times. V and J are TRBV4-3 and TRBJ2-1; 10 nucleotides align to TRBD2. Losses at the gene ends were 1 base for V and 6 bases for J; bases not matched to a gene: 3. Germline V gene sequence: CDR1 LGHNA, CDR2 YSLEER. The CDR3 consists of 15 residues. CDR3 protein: CASSQVTSGTNEQFF. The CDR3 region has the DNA TGCGCCAGCAGCCAAGTCACTAGCGGGACCAATGAGCAGTTCTTC.

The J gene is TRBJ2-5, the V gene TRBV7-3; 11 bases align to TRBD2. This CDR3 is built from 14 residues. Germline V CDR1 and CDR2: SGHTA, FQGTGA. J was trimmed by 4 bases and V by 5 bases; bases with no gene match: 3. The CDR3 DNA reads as TGTGCCAGCAGCCTACTAGCGGGAGTAGAGACCCAGTACTTC. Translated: CASSLLAGVETQYF. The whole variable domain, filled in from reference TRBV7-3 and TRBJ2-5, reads GAGVSQTPSNKVTEKGKYVELRCDPISGHTALYWYRQSLGQGPEFLIYFQGTGAADDSGLPNDRFFAVRPEGSVSTLKIQRTERGDSAVYLCASSLLAGVETQYFGPGTRLLVL.

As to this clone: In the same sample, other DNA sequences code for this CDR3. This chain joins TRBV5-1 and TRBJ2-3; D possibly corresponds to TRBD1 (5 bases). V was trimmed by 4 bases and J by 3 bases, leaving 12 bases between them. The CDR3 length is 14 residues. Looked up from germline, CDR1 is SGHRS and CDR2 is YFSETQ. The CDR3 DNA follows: TGCGCCAGCAGCCTAGGACAAAGTACAGATACGCAGTATTTT. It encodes CASSLGQSTDTQYF. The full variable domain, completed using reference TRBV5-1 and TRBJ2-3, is KAGVTQTPRYLIKTRGQQVTLSCSPISGHRSVSWYQQTPGQGLQFLFEYFSETQRNKGNFPGRFSGRQFSNSRSEMNVSTLELGDSALYLCASSLGQSTDTQYFGPGTRLTVL.

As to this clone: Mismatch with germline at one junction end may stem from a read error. In DNA form, the CDR3 reads TGCGCCAGCAGCAGAATCGGACAGGAACAAGAAACCCAGTACTTC. This gives the protein CASSRIGQEQETQYF. The gene calls are TRBV5-1 and TRBJ2-5; TRBD1 agrees at 7 bases. CDR1 SGHRS and CDR2 YFSETQ come from the germline V gene. This CDR3 has 15 amino acids.

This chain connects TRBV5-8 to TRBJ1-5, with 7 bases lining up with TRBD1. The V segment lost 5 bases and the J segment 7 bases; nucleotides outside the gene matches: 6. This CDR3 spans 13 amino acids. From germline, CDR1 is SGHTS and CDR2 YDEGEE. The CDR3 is CASRNRGSQPQHF. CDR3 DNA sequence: TGTGCCAGCAGAAACAGGGGTAGCCAGCCCCAGCATTTT.

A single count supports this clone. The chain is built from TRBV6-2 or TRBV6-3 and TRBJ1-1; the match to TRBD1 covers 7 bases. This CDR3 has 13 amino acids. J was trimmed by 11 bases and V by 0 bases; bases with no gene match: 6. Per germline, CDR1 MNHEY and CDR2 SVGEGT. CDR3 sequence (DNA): TGTGCCAGCAGTTACTCCGACAGGGCGTGGGCTTTCTTT. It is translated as CASSYSDRAWAFF.

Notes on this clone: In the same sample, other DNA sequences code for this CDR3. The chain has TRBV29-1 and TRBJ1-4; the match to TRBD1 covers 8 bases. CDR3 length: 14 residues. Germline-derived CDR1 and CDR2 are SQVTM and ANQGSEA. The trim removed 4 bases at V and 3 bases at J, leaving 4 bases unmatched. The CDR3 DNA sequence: TGCAGCGTTGGTGGACAGGGAGCTAATGAAAAACTGTTTTTT. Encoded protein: CSVGGQGANEKLFF.

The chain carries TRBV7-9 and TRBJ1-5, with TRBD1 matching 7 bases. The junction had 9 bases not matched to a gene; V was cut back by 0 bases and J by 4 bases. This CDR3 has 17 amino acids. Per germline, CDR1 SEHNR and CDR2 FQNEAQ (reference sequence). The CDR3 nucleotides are TGTGCCAGCAGCTTAGCCCTACAGGGGAGACCAAATCAGCCCCAGCATTTT. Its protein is CASSLALQGRPNQPQHF.

CDR3 loop: CASSPSGGWHNEQFF. CDR3 DNA: TGTGCCAGCAGCCCTAGCGGAGGTTGGCACAATGAGCAGTTCTTC. The chain links TRBV11-1 to TRBJ2-1; 7 bases agree with TRBD2. Trimming took 5 bases from V and 5 from J; bases not matched to a gene: 9. This CDR3 has 15 residues. Looked up from germline, CDR1 is SGHAT and CDR2 is FQDESV (reference sequence). Variable domain in full (rest from reference TRBV11-1 and TRBJ2-1): EAEVAQSPRYKITEKSQAVAFWCDPISGHATLYWYRQILGQGPELLVQFQDESVVDDSQLPKDRFSAERLKGVDSTLKIQPAELGDSAMYLCASSPSGGWHNEQFFGPGTRLTVL.

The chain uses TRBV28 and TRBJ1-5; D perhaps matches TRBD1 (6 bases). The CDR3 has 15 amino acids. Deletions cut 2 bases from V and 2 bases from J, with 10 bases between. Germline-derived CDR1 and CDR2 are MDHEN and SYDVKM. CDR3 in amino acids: CASSLAGAGNQPQHF. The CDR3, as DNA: TGTGCCAGCAGTTTAGCAGGGGCCGGCAATCAGCCCCAGCATTTT.

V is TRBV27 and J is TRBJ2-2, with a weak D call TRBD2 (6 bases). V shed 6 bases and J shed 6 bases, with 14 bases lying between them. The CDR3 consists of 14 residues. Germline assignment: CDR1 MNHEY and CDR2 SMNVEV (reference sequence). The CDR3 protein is CASSSRTIAGELFF. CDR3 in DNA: TGTGCCAGCAGCTCAAGGACTATTGCCGGGGAGCTGTTTTTT.